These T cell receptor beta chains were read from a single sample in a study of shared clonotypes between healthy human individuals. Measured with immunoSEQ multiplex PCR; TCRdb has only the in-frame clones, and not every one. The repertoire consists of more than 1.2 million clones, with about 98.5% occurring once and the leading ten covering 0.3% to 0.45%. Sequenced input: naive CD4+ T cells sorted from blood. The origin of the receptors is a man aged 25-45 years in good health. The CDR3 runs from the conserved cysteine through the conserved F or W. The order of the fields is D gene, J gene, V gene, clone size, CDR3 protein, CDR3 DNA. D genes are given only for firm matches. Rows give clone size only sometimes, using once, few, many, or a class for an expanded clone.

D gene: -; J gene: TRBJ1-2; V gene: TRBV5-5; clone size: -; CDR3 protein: CASSSRGQYYGYTF; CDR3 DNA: TGTGCCAGCAGCTCTCGGGGCCAATACTATGGCTACACCTTC
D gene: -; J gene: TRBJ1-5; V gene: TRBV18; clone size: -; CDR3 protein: CASSTRQGAQPQHF; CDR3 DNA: TGTGCCAGCTCAACCCGGCAGGGCGCGCAGCCCCAGCATTTT
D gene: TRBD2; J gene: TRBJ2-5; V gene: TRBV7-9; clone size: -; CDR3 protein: CASSTRLAGQETQYF; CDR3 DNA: TGTGCCAGCAGCACGCGACTAGCGGGACAAGAGACCCAGTACTTC
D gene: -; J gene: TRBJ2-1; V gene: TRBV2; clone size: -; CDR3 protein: CASSEPRGRMSNEQFF; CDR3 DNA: TGTGCCAGCAGTGAACCCAGGGGACGAATGAGCAATGAGCAGTTCTTC
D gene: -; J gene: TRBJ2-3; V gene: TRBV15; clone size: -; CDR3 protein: CATSRDPPHSGDTQYF; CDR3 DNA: TGTGCCACCAGCAGAGACCCTCCCCACTCGGGAGATACGCAGTATTTT
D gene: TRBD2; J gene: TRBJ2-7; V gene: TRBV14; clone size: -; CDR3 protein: CASSRGGYEQYF; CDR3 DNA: TGTGCCAGCAGCCGGGGGGGATACGAGCAGTACTTC
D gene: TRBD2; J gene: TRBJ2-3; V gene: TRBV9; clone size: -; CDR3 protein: CASSVVAGASDTQYF; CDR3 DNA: TGTGCCAGCAGCGTAGTAGCGGGAGCCTCAGATACGCAGTATTTT
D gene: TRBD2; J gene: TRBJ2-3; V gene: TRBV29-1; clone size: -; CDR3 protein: CSVEDDGGSVDTQYF; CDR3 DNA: TGCAGCGTTGAAGATGATGGCGGGAGTGTAGATACGCAGTATTTT
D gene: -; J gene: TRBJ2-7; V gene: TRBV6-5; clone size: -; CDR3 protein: CASKYSSSYEQYF; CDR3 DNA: TGTGCCAGCAAATACAGCAGCTCCTACGAGCAGTACTTC
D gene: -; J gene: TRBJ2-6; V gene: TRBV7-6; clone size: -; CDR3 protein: CASSSGQISGANVLTF; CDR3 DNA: TGTGCCAGCAGCTCTGGACAGATCTCTGGGGCCAACGTCCTGACTTTC
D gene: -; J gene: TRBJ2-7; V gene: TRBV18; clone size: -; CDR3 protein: CASSPWIDEQYF; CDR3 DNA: TGTGCCAGCTCACCATGGATTGACGAGCAGTACTTC
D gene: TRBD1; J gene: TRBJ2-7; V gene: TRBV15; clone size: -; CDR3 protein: CATSRSLDRENEQYF; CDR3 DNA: TGTGCCACCAGCCGCTCTTTGGACAGGGAGAACGAGCAGTACTTC
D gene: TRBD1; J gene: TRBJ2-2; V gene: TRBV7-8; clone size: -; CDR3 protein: CASSPPGQGADTGELFF; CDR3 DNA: TGTGCCAGCAGCCCCCCGGGACAGGGGGCTGATACCGGGGAGCTGTTTTTT
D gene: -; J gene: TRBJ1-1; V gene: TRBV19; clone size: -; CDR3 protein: CASSILGLNTEAFF; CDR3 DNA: TGTGCCAGTAGTATTTTGGGATTGAACACTGAAGCTTTCTTT
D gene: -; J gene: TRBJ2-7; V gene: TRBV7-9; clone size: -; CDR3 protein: CASSLSGHRSGAYEQYF; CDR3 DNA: TGTGCCAGCAGCTTATCAGGACACCGCTCTGGAGCCTACGAGCAGTACTTC
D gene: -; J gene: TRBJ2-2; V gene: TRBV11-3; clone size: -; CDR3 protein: CASSLGGRSTGELFF; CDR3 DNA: TGTGCCAGCAGCTTGGGGGGGCGCAGTACCGGGGAGCTGTTTTTT
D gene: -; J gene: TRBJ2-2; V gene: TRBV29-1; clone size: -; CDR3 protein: CSVSGKSNTGELFF; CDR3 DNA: TGCAGCGTCTCTGGCAAATCGAACACCGGGGAGCTGTTTTTT
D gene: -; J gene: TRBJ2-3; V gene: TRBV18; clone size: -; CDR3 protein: CASSYREFSTDTQYF; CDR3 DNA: TGTGCCAGCTCATACAGGGAGTTCAGCACAGATACGCAGTATTTT
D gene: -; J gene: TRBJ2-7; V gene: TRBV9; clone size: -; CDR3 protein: CASSDRVSPSYEQYF; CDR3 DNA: TGTGCCAGCAGCGACAGGGTCTCCCCATCCTACGAGCAGTACTTC
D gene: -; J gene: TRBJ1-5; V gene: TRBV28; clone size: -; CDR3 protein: CASKGVPNQPQHF; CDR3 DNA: TGTGCCAGCAAAGGGGTTCCCAATCAGCCCCAGCATTTT
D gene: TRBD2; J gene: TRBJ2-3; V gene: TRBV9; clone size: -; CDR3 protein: CASSVELAGGIDTQYF; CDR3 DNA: TGTGCCAGCAGCGTAGAACTAGCGGGAGGGATAGATACGCAGTATTTT
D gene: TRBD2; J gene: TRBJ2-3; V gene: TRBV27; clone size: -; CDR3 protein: CASRDSGRAPTDTQYF; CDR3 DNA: TGTGCCAGCAGAGATAGCGGGAGGGCCCCCACAGATACGCAGTATTTT
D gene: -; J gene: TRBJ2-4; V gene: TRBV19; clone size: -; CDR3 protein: CASSIENIQYF; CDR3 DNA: TGTGCCAGTAGTATCGAAAACATTCAGTACTTC
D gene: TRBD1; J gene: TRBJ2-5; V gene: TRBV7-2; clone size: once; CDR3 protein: CASSSRDRGRKETQYF; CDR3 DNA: TGTGCCAGCAGCTCACGGGACAGGGGGCGAAAAGAGACCCAGTACTTC
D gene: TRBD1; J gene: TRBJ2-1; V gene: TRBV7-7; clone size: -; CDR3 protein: CASSRFDGRGNEQFF; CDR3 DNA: TGTGCTAGCAGCCGGTTCGACGGCAGGGGGAATGAGCAGTTCTTC
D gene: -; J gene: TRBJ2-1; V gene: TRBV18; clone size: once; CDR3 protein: CASSQRESGYNEQFF; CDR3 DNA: TGTGCCAGCTCGCAACGGGAGTCCGGCTACAATGAGCAGTTCTTC
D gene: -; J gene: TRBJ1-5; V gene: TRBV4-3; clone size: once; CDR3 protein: CASSQEVGVQPQHF; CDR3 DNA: TGCGCCAGCAGCCAAGAGGTGGGAGTTCAGCCCCAGCATTTT
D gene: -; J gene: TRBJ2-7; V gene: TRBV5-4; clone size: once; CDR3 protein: CASSLGGLQTDYEQYF; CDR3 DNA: TGTGCCAGCAGCTTGGGAGGGCTCCAGACAGACTACGAGCAGTACTTC
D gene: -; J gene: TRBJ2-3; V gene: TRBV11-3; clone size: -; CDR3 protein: CASSLDWASAQYF; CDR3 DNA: TGTGCCAGCAGCTTAGATTGGGCTAGCGCGCAGTATTTT
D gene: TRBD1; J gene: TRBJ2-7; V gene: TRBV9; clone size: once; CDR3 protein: CASSVGGQVYEQYF; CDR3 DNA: TGTGCCAGCAGCGTAGGGGGACAGGTCTACGAGCAGTACTTC
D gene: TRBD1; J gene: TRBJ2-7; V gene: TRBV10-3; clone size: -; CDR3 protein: CAIRDRDRLFYEQYF; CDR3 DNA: TGTGCCATCAGGGACCGGGACAGACTTTTCTACGAGCAGTACTTC
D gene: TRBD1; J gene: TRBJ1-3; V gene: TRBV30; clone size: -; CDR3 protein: CACGFPGTASGNTIYF; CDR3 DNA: TGTGCCTGTGGGTTTCCCGGGACAGCCTCTGGAAACACCATATATTTT
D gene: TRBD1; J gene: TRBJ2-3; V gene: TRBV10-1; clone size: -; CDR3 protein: CASGQGSTDTQYF; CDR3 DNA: TGCGCCAGCGGACAGGGTAGCACAGATACGCAGTATTTT
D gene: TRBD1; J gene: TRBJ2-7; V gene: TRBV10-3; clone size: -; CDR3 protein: CAIRELGQDNVYEQYF; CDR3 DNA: TGTGCCATCAGGGAATTGGGACAGGACAATGTCTACGAGCAGTACTTC
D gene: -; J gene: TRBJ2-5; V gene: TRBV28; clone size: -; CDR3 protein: CASSLYRRKETQYF; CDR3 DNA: TGTGCCAGCAGTTTGTACAGGCGAAAAGAGACCCAGTACTTC
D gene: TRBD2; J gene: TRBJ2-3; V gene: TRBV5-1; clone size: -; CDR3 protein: CASSFKGLAGFTDTQYF; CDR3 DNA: TGCGCCAGCAGCTTCAAAGGACTAGCGGGGTTCACAGATACGCAGTATTTT
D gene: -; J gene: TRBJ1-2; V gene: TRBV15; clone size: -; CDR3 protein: CAVTGTAGVVGYTF; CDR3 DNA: TGTGCCGTCACCGGAACTGCGGGAGTGGTTGGCTACACCTTC
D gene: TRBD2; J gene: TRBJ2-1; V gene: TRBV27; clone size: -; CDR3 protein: CASTLLAGLHYNEQFF; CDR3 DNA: TGTGCCAGCACCTTATTAGCGGGACTCCACTACAATGAGCAGTTCTTC
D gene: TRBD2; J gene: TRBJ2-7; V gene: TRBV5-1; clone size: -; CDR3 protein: CASSASGSSYEQYF; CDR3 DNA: TGCGCCAGCAGCGCTAGCGGAAGCTCCTACGAGCAGTACTTC
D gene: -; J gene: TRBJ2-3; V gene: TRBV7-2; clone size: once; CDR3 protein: CASSLATSRADTQYF; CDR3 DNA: TGTGCCAGCAGCTTAGCCACCTCTCGGGCAGATACGCAGTATTTT
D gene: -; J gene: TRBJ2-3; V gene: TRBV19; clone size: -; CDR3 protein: CASSILGGSGADTQYF; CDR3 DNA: TGTGCCAGTAGTATTTTAGGTGGGAGTGGGGCAGATACGCAGTATTTT
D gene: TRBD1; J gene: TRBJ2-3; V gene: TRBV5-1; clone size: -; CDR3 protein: CASSLGDRVSDTQYF; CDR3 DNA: TGCGCCAGCAGCTTGGGGGACAGGGTGTCAGATACGCAGTATTTT
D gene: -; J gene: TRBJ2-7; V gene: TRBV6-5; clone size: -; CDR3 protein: CASSYQGHEQYF; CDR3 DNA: TGTGCCAGCAGCTATCAAGGCCACGAGCAGTACTTC
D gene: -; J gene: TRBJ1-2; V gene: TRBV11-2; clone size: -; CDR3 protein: CASSHRQSYGYTF; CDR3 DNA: TGTGCCAGCAGCCACAGACAGTCTTATGGCTACACCTTC
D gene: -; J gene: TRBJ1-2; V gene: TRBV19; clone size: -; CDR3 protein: CASSATGQNNYGYTF; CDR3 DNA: TGTGCCAGTAGTGCGACGGGACAAAATAACTATGGCTACACCTTC
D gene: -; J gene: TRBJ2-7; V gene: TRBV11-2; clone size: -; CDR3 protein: CASSQIFGTRNDEQYF; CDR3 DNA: TGTGCCAGCAGCCAGATCTTTGGGACAAGGAACGACGAGCAGTACTTC
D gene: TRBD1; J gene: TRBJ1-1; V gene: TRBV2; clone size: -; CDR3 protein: CASCNRGSTEAFF; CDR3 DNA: TGTGCCAGCTGCAACAGGGGGAGCACTGAAGCTTTCTTT
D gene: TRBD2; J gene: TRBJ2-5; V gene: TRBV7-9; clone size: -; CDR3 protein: CASSLGSGIQETQYF; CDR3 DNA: TGTGCCAGCAGCTTAGGTAGCGGGATACAAGAGACCCAGTACTTC
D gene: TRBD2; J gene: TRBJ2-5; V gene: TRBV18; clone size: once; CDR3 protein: CASSRKAGVETQYF; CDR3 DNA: TGTGCCAGCTCTAGGAAAGCGGGAGTAGAGACCCAGTACTTC
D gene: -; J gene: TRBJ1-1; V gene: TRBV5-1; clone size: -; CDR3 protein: CASSFNPRVKMNTEAFF; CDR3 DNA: TGCGCCAGCAGCTTTAACCCTAGGGTAAAGATGAACACTGAAGCTTTCTTT
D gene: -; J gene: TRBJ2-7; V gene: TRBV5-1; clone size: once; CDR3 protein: CASSLDRWEQYF; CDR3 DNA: TGCGCCAGCAGCTTGGATCGGTGGGAGCAGTACTTC
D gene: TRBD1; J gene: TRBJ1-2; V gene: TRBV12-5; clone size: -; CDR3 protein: CASGVGQSYGYTF; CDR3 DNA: TGTGCTAGTGGGGTGGGACAGTCCTATGGCTACACCTTC
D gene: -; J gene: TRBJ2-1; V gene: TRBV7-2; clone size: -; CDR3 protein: CASRSGGGLEQFF; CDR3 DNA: TGTGCCAGCAGATCGGGTGGGGGCCTTGAGCAGTTCTTC
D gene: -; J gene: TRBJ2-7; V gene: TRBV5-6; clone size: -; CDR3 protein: CASSSGGGPLYEQYF; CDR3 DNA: TGTGCCAGCAGCTCCGGGGGCGGCCCCCTCTACGAGCAGTACTTC
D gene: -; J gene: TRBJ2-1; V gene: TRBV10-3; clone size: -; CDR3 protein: CAISDGRGRSYNEQFF; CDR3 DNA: TGTGCCATCAGTGATGGCCGCGGTCGCTCCTACAATGAGCAGTTCTTC
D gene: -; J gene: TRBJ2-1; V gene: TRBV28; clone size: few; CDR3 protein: CASSLTGSSYNEQFF; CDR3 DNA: TGTGCCAGCAGTTTAACAGGGAGCTCCTACAATGAGCAGTTCTTC
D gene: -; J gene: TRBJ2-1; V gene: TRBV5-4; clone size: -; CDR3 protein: CASSLDGDREQFF; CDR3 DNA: TGTGCCAGCAGCTTGGATGGTGACAGAGAGCAGTTCTTC